One TCR beta chain is described in this entry. Its antigen is not identified. Regulatory T cells were sorted from blood as CD4+ CD25-high CD127-low cells. Of eight RAG-deficient patients, one had SCID, two Omenn syndrome, five CID or atypical SCID. Produced via immunoSEQ multiplex PCR; TCRdb's table is partial and in-frame only. The table records 400 to 600 clones, approximately 83% of them present only once. The data are from a study of regulatory and conventional T cells in RAG deficiency. Study details: Hypomorphic RAG mutations in CID or atypical SCID frequently accompany autoimmunity.

Broader study findings: Omenn patients showed >90% Treg-Tconv overlap and shorter CDR3 lengths. Control T-cell subsets had markedly higher Shannon entropy and lower Simpson indices than RAG-deficient patients.

This sequence was found in a human donor with RAG deficiency presenting as severe combined immunodeficiency. The sequenced material came from Tregs sorted from blood.

The CDR3 spells CAWSVTGGYGYTF. In DNA, the CDR3 is TGTGCCTGGAGTGTAACTGGTGGGTATGGCTACACCTTC. V gene TRBV30 combines with J gene TRBJ1-2; no clear D gene. The CDR3 loop spans 13 amino acids. V lost 0 bases and J lost 5, with 10 bases in between. Germline CDR1 is GTSNPN and CDR2 is SVGIG (reference sequence).